Presented here are 11 T cell receptor beta chains from one specimen sequenced in a study of OX40 agonist ivuxolimab in advanced cancers. Libraries were prepared by immunoSEQ multiplex PCR; TCRdb keeps only in-frame clonotypes and omits some of them. The sample lists tens of thousands of clones, about 87% occurring once. Material: CD4+ or CD8+ T cells sorted from blood, obtained in a trial of the OX40 agonist ivuxolimab. The source of these receptors is an adult with an advanced solid tumor such as melanoma, head and neck, liver or kidney cancer.

This clone was detected a few times. The DNA of the CDR3 is TGTGCCAGTACCTCAACTGGGGTAGCTTTCTTT. This codes for CASTSTGVAFF. The V gene is TRBV19, the J gene TRBJ1-1; D not certain. Looked up from germline, CDR1 is LNHDA and CDR2 is SQIVND (reference sequence). CDR3 length: 11 amino acids. Trimming removed 7 bases from V and 10 bases from J, with 13 bases in between.

The CDR3 DNA is TGTGCCAGCAGCTCCGACGTGAACATTCAGTACTTC. This encodes CASSSDVNIQYF. The gene calls are TRBV7-2 and TRBJ2-4; no definite D call. Trimming took off 4 bases at V and 7 bases at J, with 8 bases between the two ends. The CDR3 is 12 residues long. Germline V lookup: CDR1 SGHTA, CDR2 FQGNSA.

The gene calls are TRBV7-3 and TRBJ2-3, with TRBD1 matching 8 bases. The CDR3 extends over 15 amino acids. From germline, CDR1 is SGHTA and CDR2 FQGTGA. V lost 5 bases to trimming and J lost 1 base; unmatched junction nucleotides: 5. CDR3 in amino acids: CASSRQGSRTDTQYF. The DNA of the CDR3 is TGTGCCAGCAGCCGACAGGGGTCCCGCACAGATACGCAGTATTTT.

The genes are TRBV6-6 and TRBJ1-3; 9 bases match TRBD1. This CDR3 is built from 15 residues. V shed 6 bases, J shed 4 bases, and the junction held 7 bases outside the gene matches. Germline CDR1 and CDR2: MNHNY and SVGAGI (reference sequence). CDR3 amino acids: CASRPGTGKGNTIYF. CDR3 coding DNA: TGTGCCAGCAGACCCGGGACAGGGAAAGGAAACACCATATATTTT.

The chain carries TRBV28 and TRBJ1-6, with 7 bases fitting TRBD1. Unmatched junction bases numbered 5, after V lost 5 bases and J lost 10 bases. The CDR3 contains 13 residues. Germline CDR1 and CDR2: MDHEN and SYDVKM. In DNA form, the CDR3 reads TGTGCCAGCAGTCGGGACAGTGACTCACCCCTCCACTTT. Its translation: CASSRDSDSPLHF.

V gene TRBV7-2 combines with J gene TRBJ1-1; D might be TRBD1 (5 bases). V was pared by 4 bases and J by 1 base, with 7 bases between. Germline CDR1 and CDR2: SGHTA and FQGNSA. CDR3 length: 13 amino acids. CDR3 protein: CASSWTTNTEAFF. Here the CDR3 DNA reads TGTGCCAGCAGCTGGACAACGAACACTGAAGCTTTCTTT.

This clone showed up just a few times. V usage is TRBV4-2 and J usage is TRBJ2-7; D is possibly TRBD2 (5 bases). This CDR3 has 15 residues. The germline gives CDR1 LGHNA, CDR2 YNFKEQ. Deletions cut 0 bases from V and 6 bases from J, with 15 bases between. The CDR3 sequence: CASSQERLGGREQYF. DNA of the CDR3: TGTGCCAGCAGCCAAGAACGGTTAGGAGGCCGCGAGCAGTACTTC.

This clone was counted a few times. The gene calls are TRBV10-3 and TRBJ1-6; no firm D call. Trimming took 0 bases from V and 8 from J, leaving 11 bases between them. The CDR3 totals 15 residues. Germline loops: CDR1 ENHRY, CDR2 SYGVKD. CDR3 sequence: CAISESTGRDSPLHF. The CDR3 bases are TGTGCCATCAGTGAGTCTACGGGAAGGGATTCACCCCTCCACTTT.

This chain uses TRBV18 with TRBJ2-7; D remains ambiguous. The V gene lost 3 bases and the J gene lost 0 bases, with 6 bases spanning the gap. The length of the CDR3 is 13 residues. The germline V gene has CDR1 KGHSH and CDR2 LQKENI. CDR3 nucleotide sequence: TGTGCCAGCTCACCGTCAGCCTCCTACGAGCAGTACTTC. Residues: CASSPSASYEQYF.

As DNA, the CDR3 is TGTGCCACCAGCAGGAGGCAGGGGCCGGTCACCGGGGAGCTGTTTTTT. Translated, it gives CATSRRQGPVTGELFF. V is TRBV15 and J is TRBJ2-2, with a weak D call TRBD1 (6 bases). CDR1 LNHNV and CDR2 YYDKDF come from the germline V gene (reference sequence). The V and J ends lost 3 bases and 4 bases respectively, with 15 bases between them. This CDR3 contains 16 residues.

V usage is TRBV7-9 and J usage is TRBJ1-2; 7 nucleotides align to TRBD1. CDR1 is SEHNR, CDR2 FQNEAQ, per germline (reference sequence). The length of the CDR3 is 15 residues. Unmatched junction bases numbered 12, after V lost 5 bases and J lost 6 bases. CDR3 sequence (DNA): TGTGCCAGCAGCCCAACCGGGACAGACATTCATGGCTACACCTTC. The encoded protein is CASSPTGTDIHGYTF.